This entry lists 5 T cell receptor beta chains sequenced from one sample in a study of blood T cells in healthy people across ages (dated by TCRdb to the mid-2010s). Preparation of the library involved 5' RACE. Sequencer: Illumina HiSeq 2500. The second PCR ran for roughly 6 to 11 cycles and used a J-beta primer mix along with a sample-barcoded 5' primer. The raw public reads went through TCRdb reprocessing: fastp at Q25, MiXCR clone calling, in-frame beta chains kept. Each entry merges the rows of one CDR3 protein and shows their most common DNA and genes. For this sample there are 920,000 or so distinct CDR3 sequences; around 45% appear just once. Together, the top ten hold approximately 20% of the sample. The sequencing input was blood. Receptors originate from an older woman in good health.

The chain carries TRBV7-2 and TRBJ1-5, with no clear D. CDR1 and CDR2 from the germline V gene are SGHTA and FQGNSA. The CDR3 is 13 amino acids. Trimming cost V 5 bases and J 1 base, with 6 bases left between them. CDR3 in DNA: TGTGCCAGCAGCGCAAGAAGCAATCAGCCCCAGCATTTT. Translation: CASSARSNQPQHF.

The chain has TRBV5-1 and TRBJ2-7; 9 bases agree with TRBD1. The J call may be wrong; the DNA end is better matched by TRBJ2-5. Germline V CDR1 and CDR2: SGHRS, YFSETQ. The CDR3 is made up of 16 amino acids. In DNA form, the CDR3 reads TGCGCCAGCAGCGCCCCACCGGGACAGGGTTTCGAGACCCAGTACTTC. It is translated as CASSAPPGQGFETQYF.

The chain couples TRBV3-1 to TRBJ2-3; 7 positions match TRBD2. The CDR3 consists of 15 residues. The V gene end was trimmed by 0 bases and the J gene end by 2 bases; junction bases not matched to a gene: 2. Looked up from germline, CDR1 is LGHDT and CDR2 is YNNKEL (reference sequence). In DNA, the CDR3 is TGTGCCAGCAGCCAAGAACGGGAGGTCACAGATACGCAGTATTTT. This gives the protein CASSQEREVTDTQYF.

V and J are TRBV20-1 and TRBJ2-4; the match to TRBD1 covers 7 bases. CDR3 length: 14 residues. Unmatched junction bases numbered 12, after V lost 6 bases and J lost 7 bases. The germline V gene has CDR1 DFQATT and CDR2 SNEGSKA (reference sequence). The CDR3 spells CSAPLDRARNIQYF. The CDR3 bases are TGCAGTGCCCCACTCGACAGGGCCCGGAACATTCAGTACTTC.

The chain uses TRBV4-1 and TRBJ1-2, with D perhaps matching TRBD1 (6 bases). V was shortened by 3 bases and J by 4 bases, with 15 bases between the two germline ends. Germline V gene lookup returns CDR1 MGHRA and CDR2 YSYEKL. The length of the CDR3 is 15 residues. In DNA, the CDR3 is TGCGCCAGCAGCCAGGGGCAGGGGCCCCGCTATGGCTACACCTTC. It encodes CASSQGQGPRYGYTF.